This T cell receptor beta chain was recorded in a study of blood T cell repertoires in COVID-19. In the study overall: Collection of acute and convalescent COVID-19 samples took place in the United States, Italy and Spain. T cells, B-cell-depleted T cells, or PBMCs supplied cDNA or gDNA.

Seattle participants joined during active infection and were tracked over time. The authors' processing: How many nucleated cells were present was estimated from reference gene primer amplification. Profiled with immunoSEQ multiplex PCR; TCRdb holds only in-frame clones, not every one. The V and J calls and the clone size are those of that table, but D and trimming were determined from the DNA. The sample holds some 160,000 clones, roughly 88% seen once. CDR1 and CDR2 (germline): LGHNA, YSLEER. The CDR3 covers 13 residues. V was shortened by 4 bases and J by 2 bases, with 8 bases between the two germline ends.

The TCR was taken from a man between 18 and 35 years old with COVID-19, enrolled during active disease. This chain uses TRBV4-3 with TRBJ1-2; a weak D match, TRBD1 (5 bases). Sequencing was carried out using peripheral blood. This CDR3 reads CASSPRQNYGYTF. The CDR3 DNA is TGCGCCAGCAGCCCGAGACAGAACTATGGCTACACCTTC.